The 7 T cell receptor beta chains given below trace back to one sample, sequenced in a study of Graves' ophthalmopathy and Graves' hyperthyroidism. Researchers took RNA transcripts and amplified TCR beta CDR3 regions from them. First-round RT-PCR employed HTBI primers, with a second-round multiplex PCR after it. TCRdb analysed the multiplex PCR reads with MiXCR anew, one entry per CDR3 protein. The sample shows under 350,000 distinct CDR3 sequences, 15% to 20% of them seen only once. The sequenced sample consisted of peripheral blood. The receptor set was obtained from an adult man with Graves' ophthalmopathy.

At least ten counts were recorded for this clonotype. The J gene is TRBJ1-6, the V gene TRBV18; unclear D gene. The CDR3 totals 15 residues. The ends were cut back, 3 bases at V and 7 bases at J, with 13 bases in the middle. Germline V gene data show CDR1 as KGHSH and CDR2 as LQKENI. The CDR3: CASSPETARNSPLHF. For the CDR3, the DNA is TGTGCCAGCTCACCTGAGACGGCGAGGAATTCACCCCTCCACTTT.

This clonotype was detected many times. The chain employs TRBV7-2 and TRBJ2-5, with TRBD1 matching 7 bases. This CDR3 spans 15 amino acids. The germline gives CDR1 SGHTA, CDR2 FQGNSA. Trimming took 5 bases from V and 7 from J; bases not matched to a gene: 13. The CDR3 loop is CASSPGTVLTGTQYF. The DNA for the CDR3 is TGTGCCAGCAGCCCGGGGACAGTCCTCACGGGGACCCAGTACTTC.

This clonotype was observed many times. The V and J genes are TRBV6-5 and TRBJ2-7, with 7 bases identical to TRBD1. J lost 5 bases, V lost 7 bases, and 20 bases had no gene match. The germline V gene has CDR1 MNHEY and CDR2 SVGAGI. The CDR3 extends over 17 amino acids. CDR3 sequence reads: CASTMALGDRVGNEQYF. CDR3 nucleotides: TGTGCCAGCACCATGGCTTTGGGTGACAGGGTAGGAAACGAGCAGTACTTC.

This clonotype was seen many times. The chain joins TRBV30 to TRBJ2-2; D unclear. The CDR3 sequence is 16 residues long. V lost 0 bases and J lost 4, with 15 bases in between. The germline gives CDR1 GTSNPN, CDR2 SVGIG (reference sequence). CDR3 nucleotide sequence: TGTGCCTGGAGTGTACTATGGGCAATGGGCACCGGGGAGCTGTTTTTT. Its translation is CAWSVLWAMGTGELFF.

This clonotype was counted ten times or more. The rearrangement uses TRBV6-1 and TRBJ1-5; D is possibly TRBD1 (6 bases). The CDR3 covers 14 residues. Germline lookup yields CDR1 MNHNS and CDR2 SASEGT. Trimming took off 6 bases at V and 3 bases at J, with 12 bases between the two ends. The DNA for the CDR3 is TGTGCCAGCAGCCTCAGACAGGACAATCAGCCCCAGCATTTT. Its protein is CASSLRQDNQPQHF.

This clonotype was observed at least ten times. The V call is TRBV13, the J call TRBJ2-6, with 8 bases fitting TRBD2. V lost 3 bases and J lost 0; bases outside the gene matches: 4. The length of the CDR3 is 17 residues. The germline V gene encodes CDR1 PRHDT and CDR2 FYEKMQ (reference sequence). CDR3 sequence (DNA): TGTGCCAGCAGCTTCGCGGGGGGCGGCTCTGGGGCCAACGTCCTGACTTTC. Encoded protein: CASSFAGGGSGANVLTF.

In this sample, this clonotype turned up many times. This chain joins TRBV15 and TRBJ2-3; 7 bases are shared with TRBD2. The V segment lost 1 base and the J segment 2 bases; nucleotides outside the gene matches: 6. CDR1 and CDR2 (germline): LNHNV, YYDKDF (reference sequence). The CDR3 consists of 16 residues. CDR3 sequence: CATSRVSGGNTDTQYF. The CDR3 bases are TGTGCCACCAGCAGAGTGTCGGGGGGAAACACAGATACGCAGTATTTT.